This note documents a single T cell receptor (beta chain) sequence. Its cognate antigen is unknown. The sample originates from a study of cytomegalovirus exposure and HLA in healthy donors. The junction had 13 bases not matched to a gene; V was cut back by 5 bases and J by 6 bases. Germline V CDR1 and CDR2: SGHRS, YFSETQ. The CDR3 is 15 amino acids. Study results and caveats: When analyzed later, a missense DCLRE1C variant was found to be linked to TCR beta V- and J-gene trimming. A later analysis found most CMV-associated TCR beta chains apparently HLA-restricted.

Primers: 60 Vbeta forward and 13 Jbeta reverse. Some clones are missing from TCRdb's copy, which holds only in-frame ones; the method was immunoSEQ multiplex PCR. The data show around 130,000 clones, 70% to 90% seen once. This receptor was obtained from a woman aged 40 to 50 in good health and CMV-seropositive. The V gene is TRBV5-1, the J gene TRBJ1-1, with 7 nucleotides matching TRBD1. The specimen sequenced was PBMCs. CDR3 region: CASRREVQGSPEAFF. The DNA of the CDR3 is TGCGCCAGCAGGAGAGAGGTACAGGGGTCTCCTGAAGCTTTCTTT.